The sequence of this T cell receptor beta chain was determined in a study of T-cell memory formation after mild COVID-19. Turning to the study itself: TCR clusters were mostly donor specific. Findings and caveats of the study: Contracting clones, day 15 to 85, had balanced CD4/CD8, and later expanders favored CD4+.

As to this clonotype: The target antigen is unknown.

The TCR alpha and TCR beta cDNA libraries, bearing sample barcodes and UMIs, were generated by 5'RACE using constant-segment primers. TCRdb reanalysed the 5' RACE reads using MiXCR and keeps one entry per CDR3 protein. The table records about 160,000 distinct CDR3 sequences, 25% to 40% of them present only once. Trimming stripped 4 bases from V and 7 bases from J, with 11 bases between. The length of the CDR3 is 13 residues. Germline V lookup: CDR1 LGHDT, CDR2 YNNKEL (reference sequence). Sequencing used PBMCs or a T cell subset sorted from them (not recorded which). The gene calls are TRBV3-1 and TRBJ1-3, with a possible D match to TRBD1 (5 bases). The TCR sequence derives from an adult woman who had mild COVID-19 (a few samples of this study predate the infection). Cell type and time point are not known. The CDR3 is CASSPGSLNTIYF. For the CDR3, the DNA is TGTGCCAGCAGCCCAGGGTCGTTGAACACCATATATTTT. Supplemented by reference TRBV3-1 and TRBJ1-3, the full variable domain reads DTAVSQTPKYLVTQMGNDKSIKCEQNLGHDTMYWYKQDSKKFLKIMFSYNNKELIINETVPNRFSPKSPDKAHLNLHINSLELGDSAVYFCASSPGSLNTIYFGEGSWLTVV.